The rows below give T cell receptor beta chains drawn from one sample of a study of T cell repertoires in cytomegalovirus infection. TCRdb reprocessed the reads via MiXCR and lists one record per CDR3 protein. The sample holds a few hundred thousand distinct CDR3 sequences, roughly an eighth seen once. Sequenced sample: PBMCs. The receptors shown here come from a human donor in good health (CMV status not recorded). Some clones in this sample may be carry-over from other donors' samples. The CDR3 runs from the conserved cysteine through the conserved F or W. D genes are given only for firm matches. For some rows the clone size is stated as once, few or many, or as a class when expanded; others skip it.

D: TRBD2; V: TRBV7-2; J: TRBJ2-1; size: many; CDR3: CASSSLAGIYNEQFF; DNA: TGTGCCAGCAGCTCCCTAGCGGGGATTTACAATGAGCAGTTCTTC
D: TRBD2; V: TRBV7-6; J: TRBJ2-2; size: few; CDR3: CASSLELAGGFAGELFF; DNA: TGTGCCAGCAGCTTAGAACTAGCGGGAGGCTTTGCCGGGGAGCTGTTTTTT
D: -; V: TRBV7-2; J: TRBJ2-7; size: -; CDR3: CASSSPRDLTSYEQYF; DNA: TGTGCCAGCAGCTCCCCTCGGGACCTGACCTCCTACGAGCAGTACTTC
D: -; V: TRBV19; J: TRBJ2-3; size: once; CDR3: CASSNSAADTQYF; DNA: TGTGCCAGTAGTAATAGCGCCGCAGATACGCAGTATTTT
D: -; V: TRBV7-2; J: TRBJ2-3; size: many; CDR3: CASSLEADTQYF; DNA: TGTGCCAGCAGCTTAGAAGCAGATACGCAGTATTTT
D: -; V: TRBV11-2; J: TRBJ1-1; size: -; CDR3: CASSLEGDTEAFF; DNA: TGTGCCAGCAGCTTAGAGGGTGACACTGAAGCTTTCTTT
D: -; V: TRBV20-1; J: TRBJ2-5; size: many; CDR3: CSASYQQETQYF; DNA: TGCAGTGCTAGTTATCAGCAAGAGACCCAGTACTTC
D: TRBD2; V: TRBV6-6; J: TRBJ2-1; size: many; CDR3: CASSTGLALDNEQFF; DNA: TGTGCCAGCAGTACGGGACTAGCGCTCGATAATGAGCAGTTCTTC
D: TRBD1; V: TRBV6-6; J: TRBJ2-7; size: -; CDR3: CASSYSPGQNYEQYF; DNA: TGTGCCAGCAGTTACTCCCCGGGACAGAACTACGAGCAGTACTTC
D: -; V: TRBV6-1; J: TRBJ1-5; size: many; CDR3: CASSSSTGIFNQPQHF; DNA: TGTGCCAGCAGCAGCTCCACAGGGATATTCAATCAGCCCCAGCATTTT